Shown below are 10 T cell receptor beta chains from a single sample sequenced in a study of blood T cell repertoires in COVID-19. Measured with immunoSEQ multiplex PCR; TCRdb has only the in-frame clones, and not every one. The table records roughly 150,000 clones, around 82% of them present only once. Sequencing was done on a sample of peripheral blood. The receptors here all came from a woman between 70 and 85 years old who had recovered from COVID-19.

The V call is TRBV11-2, the J call TRBJ1-2, with 7 nucleotides matching TRBD1. V gave up 4 bases and J gave up 4 bases; unmatched junction bases: 15. The CDR3 has 17 residues. Germline assignment: CDR1 SGHAT and CDR2 FQNNGV. CDR3 sequence: CASSSPRGGSQGYGYTF. The CDR3, as DNA: TGTGCCAGCAGCTCACCGCGAGGGGGCTCTCAGGGCTATGGCTACACCTTC.

The V gene is TRBV20-1, the J gene TRBJ1-2, with 8 bases that match TRBD1. V lost 3 bases and J lost 3; bases outside the gene matches: 3. This CDR3 region has 13 residues. Looked up from germline, CDR1 is DFQATT and CDR2 is SNEGSKA (reference sequence). CDR3 sequence reads: CSASPTGDYGYTF. CDR3 bases: TGCAGTGCTAGTCCGACAGGGGACTATGGCTACACCTTC.

The chain has TRBV10-3 and TRBJ2-7; 7 bases are shared with TRBD2. CDR3 size: 15 residues. The germline gives CDR1 ENHRY, CDR2 SYGVKD. The V segment lost 4 bases and the J segment 2 bases; nucleotides outside the gene matches: 8. The CDR3 protein is CAISGGGKEAYEQYF. CDR3 nucleotides: TGTGCCATCAGTGGGGGGGGTAAGGAGGCCTACGAGCAGTACTTC.

The chain uses TRBV5-5 and TRBJ1-1; 8 nucleotides match TRBD1. The CDR3 spans 15 residues. Germline CDR1 is SGHKS and CDR2 is YYEKEE (reference sequence). The V segment lost 4 bases and the J segment 2 bases; nucleotides outside the gene matches: 7. CDR3 bases: TGTGCCAGCAGCACCACGACAGGGGCCAACACTGAAGCTTTCTTT. Translating it yields CASSTTTGANTEAFF.

This clone was recorded only once. The CDR3 loop reads CASSFAGGPSFNEQFF. CDR3 sequence (DNA): TGTGCCAGCAGCTTCGCGGGGGGGCCATCATTTAATGAGCAGTTCTTC. This rearrangement joins TRBV7-3 to TRBJ2-1, with 9 positions matching TRBD2. From germline, CDR1 is SGHTA and CDR2 FQGTGA. This CDR3 spans 16 amino acids. With 3 bases clipped from V and 7 bases from J, the junction kept 10 bases outside the gene matches.

The sample holds one count of this clone. V usage is TRBV10-3 and J usage is TRBJ1-1, with a tentative D call TRBD1 (5 bases). Trimming removed 10 bases at V and 2 bases at J, with 20 bases between. Germline loops: CDR1 ENHRY, CDR2 SYGVKD. The CDR3 contains 15 residues. CDR3 coding DNA: TGTGCCACCCGAGGCGGGGGGGTTCTAAACACTGAAGCTTTCTTT. Translated, it gives CATRGGGVLNTEAFF.

This chain links TRBV3-1 (or the pseudogene TRBV3-2) with TRBJ1-6, with TRBD1 matching over 8 bases. Germline trimming cut 1 base from V and 8 bases from J; bases unmatched to any gene: 4. This CDR3 region has 15 residues. Germline V CDR1 and CDR2: LGHDT, YNNKEL (reference sequence). CDR3 DNA: TGTGCCAGCAGCCAAGGGGGGACAGGTGATTCACCCCTCCACTTT. Protein: CASSQGGTGDSPLHF.

CDR3 loop: CASSPPGYLGETQYF. The DNA of the CDR3 is TGCGCCAGCAGCCCCCCGGGGTACCTCGGGGAGACCCAGTACTTC. V is TRBV5-1 and J is TRBJ2-5; perhaps TRBD2 as D (5 bases). CDR1 is SGHRS and CDR2 is YFSETQ in the germline V gene. CDR3 length: 15 residues. Between the trimmed V and J ends, which lost 4 bases and 5 bases, there was a span of 18 bases.

This chain joins TRBV18 and TRBJ1-2; 7 bases agree with TRBD1. The J segment lost 6 bases and the V segment lost 2 bases, leaving 6 bases of the junction unmatched. This CDR3 has 14 residues. Germline V gene lookup returns CDR1 KGHSH and CDR2 LQKENI. CDR3 nucleotide sequence: TGTGCCAGCTCACCAGACGGGACAGCAAATGGCTACACCTTC. Protein: CASSPDGTANGYTF.

The chain couples TRBV6-5 to TRBJ2-7; 8 bases match TRBD2. V gave up 0 bases and J gave up 4 bases; unmatched junction bases: 2. Germline V CDR1 and CDR2: MNHEY, SVGAGI. CDR3 size: 14 residues. The chain's CDR3 is CASSYSSGTYEQYF. The CDR3 DNA follows: TGTGCCAGCAGTTACTCTAGCGGGACTTACGAGCAGTACTTC.